The 10 T cell receptor beta chains below all came from one sample that was sequenced in a study of cytomegalovirus exposure and HLA in healthy donors. It was with 60 Vbeta and 13 Jbeta primers that the PCR ran. Only in-frame clones appear in the TCRdb table, and some are missing; sequencing was by immunoSEQ multiplex PCR. The repertoire holds fewer than 200,000 clones, with more than 70% as singletons. The sequencing input was PBMCs. These receptor sequences come from a male donor in good health and CMV-seronegative.

The V and J genes are TRBV6-4 and TRBJ1-5; 7 bases fit TRBD1. CDR3 length: 15 amino acids. Per germline, CDR1 MRHNA and CDR2 SNTAGT. The V and J ends lost 3 bases and 7 bases, in that order; junction bases with no gene match: 9. The CDR3 DNA reads as TGTGCCAGCAGTGAGGGTGGAGGGGGCAGGCAGCCCCAGCATTTT. As protein: CASSEGGGGRQPQHF.

The chain couples TRBV5-1 to TRBJ1-1, with D perhaps TRBD1 (5 bases). V was pared by 0 bases and J by 8 bases, with 14 bases between. This CDR3 is 14 amino acids long. Germline assignment: CDR1 SGHRS and CDR2 YFSETQ. CDR3 residues: CASSLDGGGREAFF. The CDR3, as DNA: TGCGCCAGCAGCTTGGACGGGGGGGGACGAGAAGCTTTCTTT.

This chain links TRBV29-1 with TRBJ2-2; 14 nucleotides agree with TRBD2. Germline CDR1 is SQVTM and CDR2 is ANQGSEA. The trim removed 3 bases at V and 1 base at J, leaving 4 bases unmatched. The CDR3 consists of 17 residues. The CDR3 coding sequence is TGCAGCGTTGACCTGACTAGCGGGAGGGGGAACACCGGGGAGCTGTTTTTT. This translates into CSVDLTSGRGNTGELFF.

The genes are TRBV15 and TRBJ2-1, with 14 bases identical to TRBD2. The CDR3 has 16 amino acids. V was pared by 1 base and J by 8 bases, with 4 bases of the junction left unmatched. Germline CDR1 reads LNHNV; CDR2 reads YYDKDF (reference sequence). CDR3 in amino acids: CATSRGGTSGSYEQFF. For the CDR3, the DNA is TGTGCCACCAGCAGAGGGGGGACTAGCGGGAGCTATGAGCAGTTCTTC.

The V gene is TRBV5-1, the J gene TRBJ2-5; D remains ambiguous. Looked up from germline, CDR1 is SGHRS and CDR2 is YFSETQ. Trimming left V 4 bases short and J 5 bases short, with 12 bases between. This CDR3 spans 13 amino acids. The CDR3 DNA reads TGCGCCAGCAGCCGCTGGAGTGGCGAGACCCAGTACTTC. Translated: CASSRWSGETQYF.

CDR3 sequence reads: CASSDRQGIGEKLFF. The CDR3 DNA reads as TGTGCCAGCAGCGATAGACAAGGAATAGGTGAAAAACTGTTTTTT. This chain joins TRBV6-1 and TRBJ1-4; D remains ambiguous. This CDR3 comprises 15 residues. Germline-derived CDR1 and CDR2 are MNHNS and SASEGT. Trimming removed 6 bases from V and 7 bases from J, with 18 bases in between.

The chain links TRBV28 to TRBJ2-2, with 7 positions matching TRBD1. The J segment lost 7 bases and the V segment lost 2 bases, leaving 10 bases of the junction unmatched. CDR3 length: 16 amino acids. CDR1 and CDR2 from the germline V gene are MDHEN and SYDVKM. The DNA of the CDR3 is TGTGCCAGCAGTTTAGTCACAGGGGTTGGAAACGGGGAGCTGTTTTTT. As protein: CASSLVTGVGNGELFF.

This chain links TRBV2 with TRBJ2-3; D is undetermined. V lost 2 bases to trimming and J lost 2 bases, with 11 bases between them. CDR1 is SNHLY, CDR2 FYNNEI, per germline. There are 15 residues in the CDR3. This CDR3 reads CASSEPTGPTDTQYF. The CDR3 DNA follows: TGTGCCAGCAGTGAACCTACGGGTCCCACAGATACGCAGTATTTT. The full variable domain, with the rest looked up from reference TRBV2 and TRBJ2-3, is EPEVTQTPSHQVTQMGQEVILRCVPISNHLYFYWYRQILGQKVEFLVSFYNNEISEKSEIFDDQFSVERPDGSNFTLKIRSTKLEDSAMYFCASSEPTGPTDTQYFGPGTRLTVL.

The chain has TRBV9 and TRBJ1-1, with 11 bases that match TRBD1. Germline V lookup: CDR1 SGDLS, CDR2 YYNGEE. This CDR3 is 17 amino acids long. J was trimmed by 0 bases and V by 4 bases; bases with no gene match: 8. The CDR3 loop reads CASSPGQGVSMNTEAFF. CDR3 nucleotide sequence: TGTGCCAGCAGCCCGGGACAGGGGGTATCAATGAACACTGAAGCTTTCTTT.

This chain connects TRBV5-1 to TRBJ1-4; D gene ambiguous. The germline V gene has CDR1 SGHRS and CDR2 YFSETQ. This CDR3 has 13 residues. The V gene lost 4 bases and the J gene lost 4 bases, with 8 bases spanning the gap. The CDR3 region is CASSPGNNEKLFF. CDR3 DNA: TGCGCCAGCAGCCCCGGTAATAATGAAAAACTGTTTTTT.